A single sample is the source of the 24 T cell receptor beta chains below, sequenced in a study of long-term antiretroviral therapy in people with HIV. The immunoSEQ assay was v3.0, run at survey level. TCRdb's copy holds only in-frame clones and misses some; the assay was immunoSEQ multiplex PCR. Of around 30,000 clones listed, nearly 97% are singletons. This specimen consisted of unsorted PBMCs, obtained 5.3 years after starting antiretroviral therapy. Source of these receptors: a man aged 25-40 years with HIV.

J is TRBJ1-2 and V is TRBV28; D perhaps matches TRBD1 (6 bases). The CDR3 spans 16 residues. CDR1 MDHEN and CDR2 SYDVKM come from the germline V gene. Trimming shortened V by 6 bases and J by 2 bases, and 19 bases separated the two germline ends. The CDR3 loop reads CASSPGGGGANYGYTF. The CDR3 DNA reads TGTGCCAGCAGCCCAGGCGGGGGGGGCGCAAACTATGGCTACACCTTC.

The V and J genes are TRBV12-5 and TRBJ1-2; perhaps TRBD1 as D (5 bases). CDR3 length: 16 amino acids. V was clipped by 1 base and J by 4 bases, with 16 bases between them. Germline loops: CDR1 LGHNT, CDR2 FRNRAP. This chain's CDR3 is CASGLDRGEVVYGYTF. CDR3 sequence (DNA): TGTGCTAGTGGTTTGGATCGGGGGGAGGTGGTCTATGGCTACACCTTC.

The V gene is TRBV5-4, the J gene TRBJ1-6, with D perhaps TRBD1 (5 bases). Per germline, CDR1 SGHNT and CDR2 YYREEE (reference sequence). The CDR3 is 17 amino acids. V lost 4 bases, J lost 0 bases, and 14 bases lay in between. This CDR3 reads CASSPDTISSYNSPLHF. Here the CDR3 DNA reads TGTGCCAGCAGCCCGGACACGATAAGCTCCTATAATTCACCCCTCCACTTT.

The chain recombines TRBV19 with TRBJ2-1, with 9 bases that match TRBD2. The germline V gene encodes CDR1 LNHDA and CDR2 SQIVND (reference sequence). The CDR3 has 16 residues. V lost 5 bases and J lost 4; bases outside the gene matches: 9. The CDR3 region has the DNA TGTGCCAGTAGTGGCCTAGGACTAGCGTCGTACAATGAGCAGTTCTTC. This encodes CASSGLGLASYNEQFF. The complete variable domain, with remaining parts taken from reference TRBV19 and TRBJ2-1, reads DGGITQSPKYLFRKEGQNVTLSCEQNLNHDAMYWYRQDPGQGLRLIYYSQIVNDFQKGDIAEGYSVSREKKESFPLTVTSAQKNPTAFYLCASSGLGLASYNEQFFGPGTRLTVL.

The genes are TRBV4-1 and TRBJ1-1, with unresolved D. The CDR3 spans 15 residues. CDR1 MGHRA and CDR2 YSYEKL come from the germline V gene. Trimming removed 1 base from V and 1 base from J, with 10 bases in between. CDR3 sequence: CASSQVGRKNTEAFF. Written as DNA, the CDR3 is TGCGCCAGCAGCCAAGTAGGGCGTAAGAACACTGAAGCTTTCTTT.

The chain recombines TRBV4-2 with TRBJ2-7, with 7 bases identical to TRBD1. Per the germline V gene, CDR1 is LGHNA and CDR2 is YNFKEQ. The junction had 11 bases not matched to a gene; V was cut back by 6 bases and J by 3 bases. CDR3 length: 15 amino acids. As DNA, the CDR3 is TGTGCCAGCAGTCCGACAGGGTCGGCTATCTACGAGCAGTACTTC. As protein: CASSPTGSAIYEQYF.

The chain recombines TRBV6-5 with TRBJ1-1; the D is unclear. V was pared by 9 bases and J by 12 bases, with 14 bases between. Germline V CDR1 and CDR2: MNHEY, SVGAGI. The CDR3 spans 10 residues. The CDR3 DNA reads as TGTGCCAGTGGTGGGGATGTGACTTTCTTT. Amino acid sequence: CASGGDVTFF.

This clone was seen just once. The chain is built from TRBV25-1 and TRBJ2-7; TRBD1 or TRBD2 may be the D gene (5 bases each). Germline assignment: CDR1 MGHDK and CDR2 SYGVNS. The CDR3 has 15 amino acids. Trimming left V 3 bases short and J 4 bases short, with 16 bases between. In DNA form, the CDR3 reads TGTGCCAGCAGTGATCTCCGGGACCTACAGTACGAGCAGTACTTC. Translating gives CASSDLRDLQYEQYF.

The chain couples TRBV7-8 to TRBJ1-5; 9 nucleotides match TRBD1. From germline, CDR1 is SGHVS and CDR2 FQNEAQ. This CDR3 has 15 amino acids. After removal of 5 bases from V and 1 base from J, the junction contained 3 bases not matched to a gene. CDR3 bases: TGTGCCAGCAGCGTGGGACAGGGCAGCAATCAGCCCCAGCATTTT. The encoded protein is CASSVGQGSNQPQHF.

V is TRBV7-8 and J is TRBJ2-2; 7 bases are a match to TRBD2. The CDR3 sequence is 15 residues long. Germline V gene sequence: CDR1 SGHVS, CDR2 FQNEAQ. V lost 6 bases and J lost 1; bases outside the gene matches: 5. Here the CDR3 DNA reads TGTGCCAGCAGGGGAGGGCCGTGGAACACCGGGGAGCTGTTTTTT. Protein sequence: CASRGGPWNTGELFF.

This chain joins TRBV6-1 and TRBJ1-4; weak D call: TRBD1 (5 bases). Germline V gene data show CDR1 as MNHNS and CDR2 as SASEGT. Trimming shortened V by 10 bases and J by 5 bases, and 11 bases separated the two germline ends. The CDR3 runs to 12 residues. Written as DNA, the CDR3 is TGTGCCATAAGGGGTCAGAATGAAAAACTGTTTTTT. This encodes CAIRGQNEKLFF.

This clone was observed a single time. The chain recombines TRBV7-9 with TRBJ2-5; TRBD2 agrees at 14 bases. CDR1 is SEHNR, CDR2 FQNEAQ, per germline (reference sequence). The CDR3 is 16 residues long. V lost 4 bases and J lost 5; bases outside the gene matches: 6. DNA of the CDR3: TGTGCCAGCAGCTCTGGGACTAGCGGGAGTGGTGAGACCCAGTACTTC. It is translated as CASSSGTSGSGETQYF.

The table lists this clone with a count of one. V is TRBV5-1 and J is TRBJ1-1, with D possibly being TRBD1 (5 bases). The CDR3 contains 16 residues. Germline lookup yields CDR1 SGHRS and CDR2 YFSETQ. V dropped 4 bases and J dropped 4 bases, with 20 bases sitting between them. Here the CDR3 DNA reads TGCGCCAGCAGCCAATCTGGGACCGCGGGGGGCACTGAAGCTTTCTTT. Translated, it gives CASSQSGTAGGTEAFF.

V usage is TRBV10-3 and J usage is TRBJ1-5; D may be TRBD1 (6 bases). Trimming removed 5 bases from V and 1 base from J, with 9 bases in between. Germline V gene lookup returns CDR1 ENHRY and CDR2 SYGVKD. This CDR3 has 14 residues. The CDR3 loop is CAISRDTSNQPQHF. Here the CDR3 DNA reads TGTGCCATCAGTCGGGACACCAGCAATCAGCCCCAGCATTTT.

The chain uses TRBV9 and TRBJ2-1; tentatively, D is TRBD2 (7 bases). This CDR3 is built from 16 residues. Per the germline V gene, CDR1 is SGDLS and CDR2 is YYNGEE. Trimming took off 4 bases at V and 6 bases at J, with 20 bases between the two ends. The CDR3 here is CASSLRGGSGFNEQFF. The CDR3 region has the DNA TGTGCCAGCAGCCTTAGGGGGGGCTCCGGGTTCAATGAGCAGTTCTTC. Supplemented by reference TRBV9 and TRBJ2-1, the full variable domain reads DSGVTQTPKHLITATGQRVTLRCSPRSGDLSVYWYQQSLDQGLQFLIQYYNGEERAKGNILERFSAQQFPDLHSELNLSSLELGDSALYFCASSLRGGSGFNEQFFGPGTRLTVL.

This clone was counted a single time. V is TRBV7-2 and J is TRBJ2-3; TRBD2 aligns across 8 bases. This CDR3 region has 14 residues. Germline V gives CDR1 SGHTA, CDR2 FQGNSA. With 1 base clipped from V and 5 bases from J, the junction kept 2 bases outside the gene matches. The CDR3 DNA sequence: TGTGCCAGCAGCTTAGGCCTAGCGGGAGATACGCAGTATTTT. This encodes CASSLGLAGDTQYF.

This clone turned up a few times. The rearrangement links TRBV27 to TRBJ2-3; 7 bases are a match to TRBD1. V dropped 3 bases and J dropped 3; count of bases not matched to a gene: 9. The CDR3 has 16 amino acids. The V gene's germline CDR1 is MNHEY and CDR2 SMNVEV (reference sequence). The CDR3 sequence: CASSFLGEGATDTQYF. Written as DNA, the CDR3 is TGTGCCAGCAGTTTCTTGGGTGAGGGGGCGACAGATACGCAGTATTTT.

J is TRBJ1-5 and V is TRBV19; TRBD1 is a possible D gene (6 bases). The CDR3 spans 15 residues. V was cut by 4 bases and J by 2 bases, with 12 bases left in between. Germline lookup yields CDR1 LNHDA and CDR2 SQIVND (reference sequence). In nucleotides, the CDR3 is TGTGCCAGTAGTACCCCCTCAGGGGGCAATCAGCCCCAGCATTTT. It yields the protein CASSTPSGGNQPQHF.

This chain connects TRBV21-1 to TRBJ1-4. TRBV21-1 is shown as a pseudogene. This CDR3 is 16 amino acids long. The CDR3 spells CASSLRHLRAHEKLFF. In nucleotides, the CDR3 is TGTGCCAGCAGCCTACGACACCTTAGGGCACACGAAAAACTGTTTTTT.

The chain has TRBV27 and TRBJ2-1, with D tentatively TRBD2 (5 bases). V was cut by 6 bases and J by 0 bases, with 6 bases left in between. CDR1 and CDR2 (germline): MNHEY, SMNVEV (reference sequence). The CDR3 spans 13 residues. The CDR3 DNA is TGTGCCAGCAGGGGGAGCTCCTACAATGAGCAGTTCTTC. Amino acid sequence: CASRGSSYNEQFF.

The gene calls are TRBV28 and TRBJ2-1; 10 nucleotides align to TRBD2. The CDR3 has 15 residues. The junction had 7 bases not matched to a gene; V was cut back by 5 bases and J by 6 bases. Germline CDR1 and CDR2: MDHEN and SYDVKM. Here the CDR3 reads CASSPPRLAGNEQFF. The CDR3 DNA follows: TGTGCCAGCAGTCCCCCGCGACTAGCGGGCAATGAGCAGTTCTTC.

Written as DNA, the CDR3 is TGTGCCATCAGTGAGTCGACAGCTGAAGCTTTCTTT. Residues: CAISESTAEAFF. The V call is TRBV10-3, the J call TRBJ1-1; TRBD1 might be the D (5 bases). The V end was cut by 0 bases, the J end by 6 bases, with 5 bases between. Germline CDR1 reads ENHRY; CDR2 reads SYGVKD. This CDR3 comprises 12 residues.

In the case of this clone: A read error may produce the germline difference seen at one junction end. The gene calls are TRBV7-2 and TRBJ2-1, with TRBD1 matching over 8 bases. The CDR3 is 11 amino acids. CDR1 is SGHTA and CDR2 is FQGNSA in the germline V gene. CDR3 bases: TGTGCCAGCAGCTTAGGACAGGGGAAGGTCTTC. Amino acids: CASSLGQGKVF.

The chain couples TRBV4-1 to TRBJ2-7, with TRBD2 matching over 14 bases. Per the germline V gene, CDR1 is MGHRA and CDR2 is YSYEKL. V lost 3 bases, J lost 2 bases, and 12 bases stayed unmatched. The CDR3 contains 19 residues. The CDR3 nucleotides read TGCGCCAGCAGCCACCTGGGACTAGCGGGGGTTGGCTCCCCCTACGAGCAGTACTTC. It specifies CASSHLGLAGVGSPYEQYF.